The T cell receptor (beta chain) described here comes from a study of T cell changes during pregnancy in multiple sclerosis. Sequenced by immunoSEQ multiplex PCR; TCRdb stores in-frame clones only, minus some. The sample contains around 45,000 clones, over 75% of which appear only once. CDR1 and CDR2 from the germline V gene are SGHVS and FQNEAQ. The CDR3 has 15 residues. V was shortened by 5 bases and J by 0 bases, with 12 bases between the two germline ends. The chain links TRBV7-8 to TRBJ2-3; D is unclear. Sequencing used CD8+ T cells from peripheral blood mononuclear cells, obtained in the second trimester of pregnancy. This TCR derives from a female donor with multiple sclerosis, enrolled in a pregnancy study. The CDR3 sequence: CASSLTFPSTDTQYF. CDR3 DNA: TGTGCCAGCAGCCTGACATTTCCTAGCACAGATACGCAGTATTTT. The variable domain in full, completed from reference TRBV7-8 and TRBJ2-3, reads GAGVSQSPRYKVAKRGQDVALRCDPISGHVSLFWYQQALGQGPEFLTYFQNEAQLDKSGLPSDRFFAERPEGSVSTLKIQRTQQEDSAVYLCASSLTFPSTDTQYFGPGTRLTVL.